These 21 T cell receptor beta chains were all obtained from the same sample, sequenced in a study of cytotoxic CD8 clonotypes in ibrutinib-treated CLL. The protocol was immunoSEQ multiplex PCR, while the TCRdb copy is restricted to in-frame clones and leaves out a portion. The repertoire holds 150,000 to 200,000 clones, with 70% to 90% as singletons. The sequencing here drew on PBMCs, taken at disease progression, from a patient treated with ibrutinib. These receptor sequences come from a human donor with chronic lymphocytic leukemia.

This chain links TRBV2 with TRBJ2-1; 8 positions agree with TRBD1. The CDR3 totals 14 residues. Trimming took 2 bases from V and 11 from J; bases not matched to a gene: 8. Germline CDR1 SNHLY, CDR2 FYNNEI. The CDR3 bases are TGTGCCAGCAGTGAAAACGGACAGGGAATAAAGCAGTTCTTC. Translated: CASSENGQGIKQFF.

The gene calls are TRBV19 and TRBJ1-5; D uncertain. Per germline, CDR1 LNHDA and CDR2 SQIVND (reference sequence). The V gene lost 0 bases and the J gene lost 4 bases, with 10 bases spanning the gap. The CDR3 is made up of 15 amino acids. CDR3 DNA sequence: TGTGCCAGTAGTATAGAGGCAGGCCAAAATCAGCCCCAGCATTTT. Protein: CASSIEAGQNQPQHF.

The chain combines TRBV6-1 with TRBJ1-2; D not resolved. Trimming took 2 bases from V and 2 from J, leaving 12 bases between them. Germline V lookup: CDR1 MNHNS, CDR2 SASEGT. The CDR3 is 15 amino acids. CDR3 nucleotide sequence: TGTGCCAGCAGTGAAAGAGAGGGTTTGAACTATGGCTACACCTTC. It is translated as CASSEREGLNYGYTF.

This chain joins TRBV19 and TRBJ2-3, with 9 bases that match TRBD2. This CDR3 is 16 amino acids long. After removal of 7 bases from V and 1 base from J, the junction contained 9 bases not matched to a gene. Looked up from germline, CDR1 is LNHDA and CDR2 is SQIVND (reference sequence). CDR3 protein: CASTPTSGGGTDTQYF. CDR3 coding DNA: TGTGCCAGTACCCCGACTAGCGGTGGTGGCACAGATACGCAGTATTTT.

The gene calls are TRBV5-5 and TRBJ1-2; 12 bases line up with TRBD1. This CDR3 is built from 17 residues. The germline V gene encodes CDR1 SGHKS and CDR2 YYEKEE (reference sequence). The junction had 12 bases not matched to a gene; V was cut back by 4 bases and J by 5 bases. The CDR3 region is CASSKAGTGGAGYGYTF. Written as DNA, the CDR3 is TGTGCCAGCAGCAAGGCCGGGACAGGGGGCGCAGGATATGGCTACACCTTC.

The chain combines TRBV7-6 with TRBJ1-5; D gene ambiguous. Deletions cut 0 bases from V and 2 bases from J, with 11 bases between. This CDR3 is 16 amino acids long. CDR1 is SGHVS, CDR2 FNYEAQ, per germline. CDR3 protein: CASSLASGLGNQPQHF. The CDR3, as DNA: TGTGCCAGCAGCTTAGCTTCGGGTTTGGGCAATCAGCCCCAGCATTTT.

The chain links TRBV7-8 to TRBJ2-7; perhaps TRBD2 as D (5 bases). The CDR3 has 15 amino acids. V lost 4 bases to trimming and J lost 4 bases, with 17 bases between them. CDR1 and CDR2 (germline): SGHVS, FQNEAQ. The CDR3: CASSSGESSIYEQYF. CDR3 DNA sequence: TGTGCCAGCAGCTCCGGGGAATCCAGTATTTACGAGCAGTACTTC.

This clone was counted a single time. This rearrangement joins TRBV19 to TRBJ1-3; 7 bases are a match to TRBD1. The CDR3 runs to 15 residues. Germline CDR1 reads LNHDA; CDR2 reads SQIVND (reference sequence). V was clipped by 4 bases and J by 0 bases; unmatched bases: 3. CDR3 nucleotides: TGTGCCAGTAGTAAGACAGGGAGCTCTGGAAACACCATATATTTT. The encoded protein is CASSKTGSSGNTIYF.

The chain links TRBV7-8 to TRBJ1-1; D is unclear. The ends were cut back, 1 base at V and 1 base at J, with 7 bases in the middle. CDR1 SGHVS and CDR2 FQNEAQ come from the germline V gene. The CDR3 covers 14 residues. CDR3 sequence (DNA): TGTGCCAGCAGCTTAGTCAACTCGAACACTGAAGCTTTCTTT. Its protein is CASSLVNSNTEAFF.

The chain uses TRBV6-4 and TRBJ2-3; 12 bases agree with TRBD2. The CDR3 consists of 20 residues. V dropped 3 bases and J dropped 3; count of bases not matched to a gene: 16. The germline CDR1 and CDR2 sequences are MRHNA and SNTAGT. The CDR3 DNA sequence: TGTGCCAGCAGTGAATCCCGACTCCTGACTAGCGGGAGATCTACAGATACGCAGTATTTT. Protein sequence: CASSESRLLTSGRSTDTQYF.

The rearrangement joins TRBV25-1 to TRBJ2-2, with 8 bases that match TRBD1. The CDR3 extends over 16 amino acids. The ends lost 0 bases at V and 3 bases at J; junction bases unmatched: 3. Germline V gene lookup returns CDR1 MGHDK and CDR2 SYGVNS. In DNA form, the CDR3 reads TGTGCCAGCAGTGAATACGAGACAGGGGACACCGGGGAGCTGTTTTTT. Translated, it gives CASSEYETGDTGELFF.

The rearrangement uses TRBV7-7 and TRBJ2-1, with 10 bases matching TRBD1. CDR1 is SSHAT, CDR2 FNYEAQ, per germline (reference sequence). Trimming took 5 bases from V and 7 from J; bases not matched to a gene: 5. The CDR3 is made up of 14 amino acids. The CDR3 DNA follows: TGTGCCAGCAGCCGGGACAGGGGTATGAATGAGCAGTTCTTC. Protein: CASSRDRGMNEQFF.

The chain links TRBV30 to TRBJ2-1; no clear D gene. Trimming cost V 5 bases and J 8 bases, with 10 bases left between them. The CDR3 is 11 amino acids. The germline CDR1 and CDR2 sequences are GTSNPN and SVGIG (reference sequence). This chain's CDR3 is CAWDLSHEQFF. The CDR3 nucleotides are TGTGCCTGGGATCTTAGCCATGAGCAGTTCTTC. Using reference TRBV30 and TRBJ2-1 for the parts outside the CDR3, the full variable domain is SQTIHQWPATLVQPVGSPLSLECTVEGTSNPNLYWYRQAAGRGLQLLFYSVGIGQISSEVPQNLSASRPQDRQFILSSKKLLLSDSGFYLCAWDLSHEQFFGPGTRLTVL.

The chain is built from TRBV20-1 and TRBJ2-2; D remains unclear. The germline V and J ends were trimmed by 6 bases and 5 bases, with 7 bases remaining between them. This CDR3 comprises 11 residues. Germline V gene lookup returns CDR1 DFQATT and CDR2 SNEGSKA (reference sequence). The CDR3 is CSADKTGELFF. CDR3 DNA sequence: TGCAGTGCAGATAAGACCGGGGAGCTGTTTTTT.

CDR3 in amino acids: CASSRSGRDTQYF. The DNA for the CDR3 is TGTGCCAGCAGTCGGAGCGGGAGAGATACGCAGTATTTT. This sequence joins TRBV27 and TRBJ2-3; 8 bases are a match to TRBD2. V trimming: 5 bases; J trimming: 5 bases; junction bases outside the gene matches: 3. CDR1 and CDR2 from the germline V gene are MNHEY and SMNVEV (reference sequence). The length of the CDR3 is 13 residues.

The V call is TRBV6-5, the J call TRBJ1-1; 7 bases map to TRBD1. CDR3 length: 14 amino acids. V shed 6 bases and J 5 bases; nucleotides not matched to a gene: 9. Germline values: CDR1 MNHEY, CDR2 SVGAGI. CDR3: CASSLTGQSTEAFF. The CDR3 DNA reads as TGTGCCAGCAGCTTAACGGGACAGTCAACTGAAGCTTTCTTT.

CDR3 in DNA: TGTGCCAGCAGTAAGACTTACAATCAGCCCCAGCATTTT. Residues: CASSKTYNQPQHF. The chain has TRBV6-5 and TRBJ1-5, with no clear D. The V end lost 5 bases, the J end lost 3 bases, and 8 bases lay between the germline ends. Germline-derived CDR1 and CDR2 are MNHEY and SVGAGI. The CDR3 is made up of 13 amino acids.

The J gene is TRBJ1-4, the V gene TRBV9, with 12 bases aligning to TRBD1. The CDR3 has 19 residues. V lost 4 bases, J lost 3 bases, and 13 bases stayed unmatched. Germline loops: CDR1 SGDLS, CDR2 YYNGEE. The CDR3 loop reads CASSLHRDRGHFANEKLFF. CDR3 nucleotides: TGTGCCAGCAGCTTACACCGGGACAGGGGGCATTTTGCTAATGAAAAACTGTTTTTT. The variable domain in full, with the rest retrieved from reference TRBV9 and TRBJ1-4, is DSGVTQTPKHLITATGQRVTLRCSPRSGDLSVYWYQQSLDQGLQFLIQYYNGEERAKGNILERFSAQQFPDLHSELNLSSLELGDSALYFCASSLHRDRGHFANEKLFFGSGTQLSVL.

This CDR3 reads CASSLTDGTYEQYF. The CDR3 DNA reads TGTGCCAGCAGTTTGACGGACGGGACCTACGAGCAGTACTTC. This chain uses TRBV28 with TRBJ2-7, with TRBD2 as a possible D gene (5 bases). This CDR3 has 14 amino acids. Trimming took 3 bases from V and 2 from J, leaving 11 bases between them. In germline, CDR1 is MDHEN, CDR2 SYDVKM.

The chain has TRBV19 and TRBJ2-6, with TRBD2 matching 7 bases. Germline V gene lookup returns CDR1 LNHDA and CDR2 SQIVND (reference sequence). V dropped 6 bases and J dropped 4; count of bases not matched to a gene: 15. The length of the CDR3 is 18 residues. The CDR3: CASSPKIRGEGGANVLTF. For the CDR3, the DNA is TGTGCCAGTAGCCCCAAGATCCGGGGGGAGGGAGGGGCCAACGTCCTGACTTTC.

The chain recombines TRBV5-1 with TRBJ2-5; D gene ambiguous. The CDR3 is 15 residues long. V lost 4 bases and J lost 1, with 14 bases in between. In germline, CDR1 is SGHRS, CDR2 YFSETQ. The CDR3 sequence is CASSPSLDLQETQYF. The CDR3 nucleotides are TGCGCCAGCAGCCCCTCTTTAGACCTCCAAGAGACCCAGTACTTC.